These 23 T cell receptor beta chains originate from one sample sequenced in a study of OX40 agonist ivuxolimab in advanced cancers. TCRdb keeps only in-frame clones here, not all; method: immunoSEQ multiplex PCR. Among roughly 80,000 clones listed, 80% to 90% were seen once. The sample consisted of CD4+ or CD8+ T cells sorted from blood, taken in a trial of the OX40 agonist ivuxolimab. The receptors were sampled from an adult with an advanced solid tumor such as melanoma, head and neck, liver or kidney cancer.

V usage is TRBV9 and J usage is TRBJ2-3; D remains unclear. This CDR3 has 14 amino acids. V was pared by 3 bases and J by 0 bases, with 8 bases between. Germline V CDR1 and CDR2: SGDLS, YYNGEE. This CDR3 reads CASSGATSTDTQYF. In DNA form, the CDR3 reads TGTGCCAGCAGCGGAGCCACGAGCACAGATACGCAGTATTTT.

V is TRBV6-6 and J is TRBJ1-3, with D possibly matching TRBD1 (5 bases). V was cut by 6 bases and J by 6 bases, with 12 bases left in between. There are 13 residues in the CDR3. Germline loops: CDR1 MNHNY, CDR2 SVGAGI (reference sequence). The CDR3 DNA reads as TGTGCCAGCAGAAAAGGAGGGGAAAACACCATATATTTT. Amino acid sequence: CASRKGGENTIYF.

This chain joins TRBV7-9 and TRBJ2-5; the D gene could be TRBD1 or TRBD2 (5 bases each). The length of the CDR3 is 15 residues. The germline gives CDR1 SEHNR, CDR2 FQNEAQ (reference sequence). The V end was cut by 5 bases, the J end by 4 bases, with 17 bases between. The CDR3: CASSHAGGMGETQYF. Here the CDR3 DNA reads TGTGCCAGCAGCCATGCTGGGGGAATGGGAGAGACCCAGTACTTC.

The J gene is TRBJ2-7, the V gene TRBV11-2; D unclear. Per germline, CDR1 SGHAT and CDR2 FQNNGV. The CDR3 totals 14 residues. V gave up 1 base and J gave up 0 bases, with 7 bases separating them. The CDR3 reads CASSLVDPSYEQYF. The CDR3 DNA sequence: TGTGCCAGCAGCTTAGTGGACCCCTCCTACGAGCAGTACTTC. Full variable domain (outside the CDR3, taken from reference TRBV11-2 and TRBJ2-7): EAGVAQSPRYKIIEKRQSVAFWCNPISGHATLYWYQQILGQGPKLLIQFQNNGVVDDSQLPKDRFSAERLKGVDSTLKIQPAKLEDSAVYLCASSLVDPSYEQYFGPGTRLTVT.

This chain uses TRBV11-2 with TRBJ2-1, with D uncertain. V shed 0 bases and J shed 6 bases, with 9 bases lying between them. The length of the CDR3 is 14 residues. In germline, CDR1 is SGHAT, CDR2 FQNNGV. The CDR3 here is CASSLDLGRNEQFF. CDR3 sequence (DNA): TGTGCCAGCAGCTTAGATTTAGGGCGCAATGAGCAGTTCTTC.

The chain employs TRBV5-3 and TRBJ2-1, with 9 positions matching TRBD1. TRBV5-3 is flagged as an ORF with uncertain function. The CDR3 covers 14 residues. The ends lost 8 bases at V and 8 bases at J; junction bases unmatched: 11. The CDR3: CASSVGQGRDEQFF. The CDR3 bases are TGTGCCAGCAGCGTAGGACAGGGGAGGGATGAGCAGTTCTTC.

This chain joins TRBV6-1 and TRBJ2-7; D is unresolved. The CDR3 runs to 10 residues. Germline assignment: CDR1 MNHNS and CDR2 SASEGT. Trimming took off 5 bases at V and 6 bases at J, with 5 bases between the two ends. In DNA form, the CDR3 reads TGTGCCAGCAGTACTCCCGAGCAGTACTTC. Residues: CASSTPEQYF.

The chain links TRBV11-2 to TRBJ1-2; D unclear. Germline assignment: CDR1 SGHAT and CDR2 FQNNGV. There are 12 residues in the CDR3. V was trimmed by 4 bases and J by 7 bases, leaving 10 bases between them. CDR3 residues: CASSSPGGGYTF. The CDR3 region has the DNA TGTGCCAGCAGCTCCCCGGGTGGTGGCTACACCTTC.

V gene TRBV14 combines with J gene TRBJ2-5; D unresolved. V lost 1 base to trimming and J lost 4 bases, with 1 base between them. Germline V gene sequence: CDR1 SGHDN, CDR2 FVKESK. CDR3 length equals 11 residues. The CDR3 DNA reads as TGTGCCAGCAGCCAAGTAGAGACCCAGTACTTC. Protein: CASSQVETQYF.

This chain uses TRBV11-2 with TRBJ2-3; 8 positions agree with TRBD1. Germline CDR1 reads SGHAT; CDR2 reads FQNNGV. The CDR3 length is 16 residues. Trimming cost V 3 bases and J 4 bases; bases outside gene matches: 9. The CDR3 protein is CASSFARGQGSDTQYF. As DNA, the CDR3 is TGTGCCAGCAGCTTCGCGAGAGGACAGGGATCAGATACGCAGTATTTT.

V usage is TRBV5-1 and J usage is TRBJ2-7; D ambiguous. CDR1 is SGHRS and CDR2 is YFSETQ in the germline V gene. The CDR3 sequence is 14 residues long. Trimming cost V 1 base and J 3 bases, with 11 bases left between them. The CDR3 nucleotides are TGCGCCAGCAGCTTGTTTAAGATTGACTACGAGCAGTACTTC. Its translation: CASSLFKIDYEQYF.

The chain joins TRBV7-2 to TRBJ1-4, with 7 bases matching TRBD1. Germline V gene sequence: CDR1 SGHTA, CDR2 FQGNSA. The CDR3 is 16 residues long. With 5 bases clipped from V and 0 bases from J, the junction kept 6 bases outside the gene matches. The CDR3 nucleotides are TGTGCCAGCAGCGAGGACAGGACGTCAACTAATGAAAAACTGTTTTTT. This gives the protein CASSEDRTSTNEKLFF. The variable domain in full, completed from reference TRBV7-2 and TRBJ1-4, reads GAGVSQSPSNKVTEKGKDVELRCDPISGHTALYWYRQSLGQGLEFLIYFQGNSAPDKSGLPSDRFSAERTGGSVSTLTIQRTQQEDSAVYLCASSEDRTSTNEKLFFGSGTQLSVL.

This chain joins TRBV7-3 and TRBJ2-2; a weak D match, TRBD2 (6 bases). The CDR3 runs 14 residues. Germline V CDR1 and CDR2: SGHTA, FQGTGA. The ends were cut back, 6 bases at V and 6 bases at J, with 14 bases in the middle. The CDR3 sequence: CASRPGDRSGELFF. CDR3 DNA sequence: TGTGCCAGCAGGCCGGGAGACCGGTCCGGGGAGCTGTTTTTT.

The chain joins TRBV7-3 to TRBJ2-7; either TRBD1 or TRBD2 may supply D (5 bases each). The germline V and J ends were trimmed by 2 bases and 3 bases, with 14 bases remaining between them. Germline V gene lookup returns CDR1 SGHTA and CDR2 FQGTGA. CDR3 length: 15 amino acids. CDR3 region: CASSLETAVGYEQYF. CDR3 DNA sequence: TGTGCCAGCAGCTTAGAGACAGCGGTGGGCTACGAGCAGTACTTC.

This rearrangement joins TRBV27 to TRBJ2-2; D is unclear. Trimming removed 3 bases at V and 2 bases at J, with 7 bases between. The germline V gene has CDR1 MNHEY and CDR2 SMNVEV (reference sequence). This CDR3 has 14 amino acids. In nucleotides, the CDR3 is TGTGCCAGCAGTTTTTCCACAAACACCGGGGAGCTGTTTTTT. Amino acid sequence: CASSFSTNTGELFF.

The chain joins TRBV29-1 to TRBJ2-7, with D perhaps TRBD1 (7 bases). The V gene's germline CDR1 is SQVTM and CDR2 ANQGSEA. V lost 0 bases to trimming and J lost 4 bases, with 16 bases between them. The CDR3 extends over 15 amino acids. The CDR3, as DNA: TGCAGCGTTGAAGACCACGGAGGGGGCTCATACGAGCAGTACTTC. Its protein product is CSVEDHGGGSYEQYF.

This chain links TRBV7-2 with TRBJ2-7; the D is unclear. The CDR3 runs 14 residues. The germline V and J ends were trimmed by 0 bases and 0 bases, with 6 bases remaining between them. Per germline, CDR1 SGHTA and CDR2 FQGNSA. CDR3 nucleotides: TGTGCCAGCAGCTTAGCGGGTAGCTCCTACGAGCAGTACTTC. It specifies CASSLAGSSYEQYF.

The V gene is TRBV2, the J gene TRBJ2-1; TRBD2 aligns across 10 bases. V trimming: 6 bases; J trimming: 12 bases; junction bases outside the gene matches: 14. This CDR3 has 15 residues. Germline loops: CDR1 SNHLY, CDR2 FYNNEI. The CDR3 reads CASRDRTSGTSRQFF. The CDR3 DNA reads TGTGCCAGCAGGGACCGGACTAGCGGTACTTCTCGGCAGTTCTTC.

The chain recombines TRBV20-1 with TRBJ2-1; no clear D gene. Trimming pared 5 bases from V and 6 bases from J, leaving 5 bases between. Germline V gene sequence: CDR1 DFQATT, CDR2 SNEGSKA (reference sequence). This CDR3 spans 10 amino acids. The CDR3 region is CSAAFNEQFF. The CDR3 DNA is TGCAGTGCTGCCTTCAATGAGCAGTTCTTC.

The rearrangement links TRBV2 to TRBJ2-3; 12 bases agree with TRBD2. Looked up from germline, CDR1 is SNHLY and CDR2 is FYNNEI. CDR3 length equals 15 residues. With 7 bases clipped from V and 4 bases from J, the junction kept 6 bases outside the gene matches. CDR3 in amino acids: CASTGLAGPPDTQYF. In DNA form, the CDR3 reads TGTGCCAGCACCGGACTAGCGGGGCCGCCAGATACGCAGTATTTT.

The chain is built from TRBV11-2 and TRBJ2-3, with TRBD1 matching over 9 bases. CDR1 SGHAT and CDR2 FQNNGV come from the germline V gene. V shed 5 bases and J 2 bases; nucleotides not matched to a gene: 8. This CDR3 region has 16 residues. CDR3 in amino acids: CASSRSWTGDTDTQYF. The CDR3 nucleotides read TGTGCCAGCAGCCGATCCTGGACAGGGGACACAGATACGCAGTATTTT.

The chain has TRBV5-5 and TRBJ1-5, with TRBD1 identical over 8 bases. V trimming: 4 bases; J trimming: 2 bases; junction bases outside the gene matches: 8. The CDR3 runs to 16 residues. CDR1 SGHKS and CDR2 YYEKEE come from the germline V gene (reference sequence). The CDR3 DNA follows: TGTGCCAGCAGCCTGGACAGGGTTGACGGCAATCAGCCCCAGCATTTT. Its protein is CASSLDRVDGNQPQHF.

The chain employs TRBV7-3 and TRBJ1-6, with D unclear. Germline-derived CDR1 and CDR2 are SGHTA and FQGTGA. V lost 5 bases and J lost 8, with 13 bases in between. The CDR3 consists of 14 residues. This CDR3 reads CASSPGEGYSPLHF. Here the CDR3 DNA reads TGTGCCAGCAGCCCCGGGGAGGGCTATTCACCCCTCCACTTT.